This T cell receptor beta chain was identified during a study of spatial heterogeneity in lung cancer. At the level of the study: Raw-read counts averaged over ten per unique TCR and UMI combination. Whole-study findings and limits: Of the expanded TCRs, ubiquitous and regional counts tracked the counts of ubiquitous and regional nonsynonymous mutations, respectively. Counts of expanded alpha and beta TCRs within tumors tracked the tumor nonsynonymous mutation count.

Sample share makes this clonotype medium-sized (0.01 to 0.1%). The antigen is not known. In TCRdb, the 5' RACE reads were re-called with MiXCR into one record per CDR3 protein. This repertoire shows about 1,300 distinct CDR3 sequences, more than 9% found once; its top ten account for roughly a fifth. Time point indicated: sample taken at primary tumor resection. The input material, whole RNA from tumor, nontumor lung or frozen PBMC, was sequenced unsorted. Looked up from germline, CDR1 is SQVTM and CDR2 is ANQGSEA. The CDR3 is made up of 17 amino acids. Trimming removed 2 bases from V and 1 base from J; junction bases left unmatched: 8.

V and J are TRBV29-1 and TRBJ2-2, with 9 bases that match TRBD2. The sample here was lung tumor tissue, taken at surgery. The clonotype was recovered from a male donor with early-stage non-small cell lung cancer. CDR3 sequence reads: CSVESTAGGVNTGELFF. The CDR3 bases are TGCAGCGTTGAAAGCACAGCGGGAGGAGTGAACACCGGGGAGCTGTTTTTT.